This T cell receptor beta chain came from a study of post-analysis software for immune sequencing data. Study-level background: The disease courses spanned relapsing-remitting, secondary progressive and progressive-relapsing forms of multiple sclerosis.

Unique molecular identifiers tagged the TCR beta cDNA libraries. Researchers reported approximately 500,000 cDNA molecules coming from approximately 0.95 to 9.8 million T cells. Via MiXCR, TCRdb re-called the PCR reads, giving one row per CDR3 protein. Of hundreds of thousands of distinct CDR3 sequences listed, around 53% are singletons. CDR3 length: 12 residues. Germline values: CDR1 SQVTM, CDR2 ANQGSEA. Trimming cost V 1 base and J 2 bases, with 5 bases left between them. To note about this clonotype: Antigen: not known.

Regarding the study as a whole: Normalized Chao1 diversity in multiple sclerosis patients fell significantly below that of controls. Four or five TRBV segments (TRBV5-6, TRBV5-1 and TRBV20-1 among them) occurred more frequently in patients than in controls. By F measure, strong co-clustering occurred among samples prepared in the same batch.

Sequenced sample: blood. The TCR was taken from a girl aged 5-17 years with multiple sclerosis. The rearrangement joins TRBV29-1 to TRBJ1-2; D unresolved. The CDR3 DNA reads as TGCAGCGTTGAAGTAGGAAACTATGGCTACACCTTC. Its protein product is CSVEVGNYGYTF.